This entry concerns a single T cell receptor (beta chain). The CDR3 is 15 amino acids. V was shortened by 2 bases and J by 0 bases, with 8 bases between the two germline ends. Germline CDR1 and CDR2: KGHSH and LQKENI. This record belongs to a study of blood T cell repertoires in COVID-19. In the original processing: Reference gene primer amplification gave nucleated cell count estimates. TCRdb keeps only in-frame clones here, not all; method: immunoSEQ multiplex PCR. V and J calls and clone size are those listed in that table; D and trimming were worked out from the DNA. The data hold approximately 180,000 clones, with roughly nine tenths observed a single time.

The rearrangement joins TRBV18 to TRBJ1-3; D remains unclear. The sequence came from a middle-aged woman with acute COVID-19. The sequencing sample was made of PBMCs or T cells enriched from blood (not recorded which). Here the CDR3 DNA reads TGTGCCAGCTCACCAGGTCTAGGCTCTGGAAACACCATATATTTT. Residues: CASSPGLGSGNTIYF.